The 19 T cell receptor beta chains below all came from one sample that was sequenced in a study of technical replicates of blood from a handful of donors. Generated by immunoSEQ multiplex PCR, the TCRdb table keeps only in-frame clones and is missing some. The sample holds nearly 70,000 clones; roughly 92% are singletons and the top ten take approximately 0.38%. The sequencing input was T cells isolated from PBMCs. These receptors were obtained from a human donor in good health.

The rearrangement links TRBV7-7 to TRBJ2-1, with D unresolved. Per the germline V gene, CDR1 is SSHAT and CDR2 is FNYEAQ (reference sequence). V lost 5 bases and J lost 3, with 11 bases in between. CDR3 length equals 14 residues. The CDR3 loop reads CASSPGLGYNEQFF. The DNA of the CDR3 is TGTGCCAGCAGCCCTGGCCTAGGCTACAATGAGCAGTTCTTC.

The V call is TRBV7-9, the J call TRBJ2-7; 9 bases map to TRBD1. This CDR3 region has 15 residues. Trimming at V came to 5 bases and at J to 3 bases, leaving 8 bases not matched to a gene. The germline V gene has CDR1 SEHNR and CDR2 FQNEAQ (reference sequence). CDR3 sequence reads: CASSGQDRGLYEQYF. The CDR3 DNA reads as TGTGCCAGCAGCGGGCAGGACAGGGGCCTCTACGAGCAGTACTTC.

The chain links TRBV11-2 to TRBJ2-3; TRBD2 aligns across 8 bases. V was pared by 5 bases and J by 3 bases, with 4 bases of the junction left unmatched. Germline V CDR1 and CDR2: SGHAT, FQNNGV. The CDR3 is made up of 14 amino acids. The CDR3 is CASSVSGSTDTQYF. CDR3 in DNA: TGTGCCAGCAGCGTAAGCGGGAGTACAGATACGCAGTATTTT.

The V call is TRBV13, the J call TRBJ2-7; 9 bases line up with TRBD1. Germline assignment: CDR1 PRHDT and CDR2 FYEKMQ (reference sequence). J was trimmed by 5 bases and V by 5 bases; bases with no gene match: 10. The CDR3 has 15 amino acids. The CDR3 nucleotides read TGTGCCAGCAGCCCGGGGGGACAGGGCTTGAACGAGCAGTACTTC. It translates to CASSPGGQGLNEQYF.

The chain joins TRBV4-1 to TRBJ2-7; D gene uncertain. This CDR3 is 15 amino acids long. Germline loops: CDR1 MGHRA, CDR2 YSYEKL. V was shortened by 1 base and J by 2 bases, with 12 bases between the two germline ends. The CDR3, as DNA: TGCGCCAGCAGCCAAGGCAACTTAGAGGCCTACGAGCAGTACTTC. It is translated as CASSQGNLEAYEQYF.

The rearrangement joins TRBV27 to TRBJ2-5; TRBD2 might be the D (5 bases). V dropped 2 bases and J dropped 5 bases, with 15 bases sitting between them. The CDR3 has 15 amino acids. Per germline, CDR1 MNHEY and CDR2 SMNVEV (reference sequence). The CDR3 is CASSLEGGLRETQYF. As DNA, the CDR3 is TGTGCCAGCAGTTTAGAGGGCGGGCTGCGGGAGACCCAGTACTTC.

The chain is built from TRBV28 and TRBJ1-4, with D hard to call. The germline CDR1 and CDR2 sequences are MDHEN and SYDVKM. The CDR3 has 14 residues. Trimming removed 3 bases at V and 4 bases at J, with 9 bases between. The CDR3 region is CASSFHGVNEKLFF. The CDR3 DNA sequence: TGTGCCAGCAGTTTTCACGGAGTTAATGAAAAACTGTTTTTT.

A note on this clone: A junction boundary mismatches the germline segment, possibly from a read error. This sequence joins TRBV29-1 and TRBJ2-7; 7 nucleotides agree with TRBD1. Germline lookup yields CDR1 SQVTM and CDR2 ANQGSEA. The CDR3 contains 12 residues. In nucleotides, the CDR3 is TGCAGCGTAGAAGACAGGGCCTACGAGCAGTACTTC. Its translation: CSVEDRAYEQYF.

The J gene is TRBJ2-4, the V gene TRBV9, with TRBD2 matching 7 bases. This CDR3 is 15 amino acids long. Losses at the gene ends were 2 bases for V and 9 bases for J; bases not matched to a gene: 11. CDR1 SGDLS and CDR2 YYNGEE come from the germline V gene. The CDR3 sequence: CASSVAGEGSGIQYF. CDR3 in DNA: TGTGCCAGCAGCGTGGCTGGGGAGGGGTCGGGCATTCAGTACTTC.

The chain links TRBV11-1 to TRBJ2-3; D might be TRBD2 (6 bases). V was clipped by 6 bases and J by 1 base, with 14 bases between them. This CDR3 spans 15 amino acids. Germline V gene lookup returns CDR1 SGHAT and CDR2 FQDESV (reference sequence). CDR3 nucleotides: TGTGCCAGCAGAAGGAGGGGTCAAGGCACAGATACGCAGTATTTT. It codes for CASRRRGQGTDTQYF. The entire variable domain, with the rest obtained from reference TRBV11-1 and TRBJ2-3, is as follows: EAEVAQSPRYKITEKSQAVAFWCDPISGHATLYWYRQILGQGPELLVQFQDESVVDDSQLPKDRFSAERLKGVDSTLKIQPAELGDSAMYLCASRRRGQGTDTQYFGPGTRLTVL.

The chain joins TRBV7-9 to TRBJ2-1; D gene uncertain. The CDR3 totals 8 residues. V shed 10 bases and J shed 10 bases, with 5 bases lying between them. Germline CDR1 reads SEHNR; CDR2 reads FQNEAQ (reference sequence). The CDR3 DNA sequence: TGTGCCACCCGGGAGCAGTTCTTC. Protein product: CATREQFF.

The gene calls are TRBV6-1 and TRBJ2-7; D possibly corresponds to TRBD2 (6 bases). V gave up 4 bases and J gave up 0 bases, with 13 bases separating them. The V gene's germline CDR1 is MNHNS and CDR2 SASEGT. The CDR3 runs 15 residues. The chain's CDR3 is CASSGGDLSSYEQYF. Here the CDR3 DNA reads TGTGCCAGCAGTGGGGGGGACTTGAGCTCCTACGAGCAGTACTTC.

The J gene is TRBJ2-3, the V gene TRBV5-8; a weak D match, TRBD1 (7 bases). Germline V lookup: CDR1 SGHTS, CDR2 YDEGEE. Trimming took off 4 bases at V and 7 bases at J, with 19 bases between the two ends. The CDR3 loop spans 15 amino acids. Written as DNA, the CDR3 is TGTGCCAGCAGCCCAGGGGGAGGAGACCAGAATACGCAGTATTTT. Amino acids: CASSPGGGDQNTQYF.

In nucleotides, the CDR3 is TGTGCCAGCAGCCCGCCGGGACAGACGAGCTCCTACGAGCAGTACTTC. It translates to CASSPPGQTSSYEQYF. The chain links TRBV7-9 to TRBJ2-7; 7 nucleotides line up with TRBD1. The length of the CDR3 is 16 residues. Germline V gene lookup returns CDR1 SEHNR and CDR2 FQNEAQ (reference sequence). With V trimmed by 5 bases and J by 0 bases, 10 bases remained unmatched.

V is TRBV11-3 and J is TRBJ2-5; the D gene is possibly TRBD2 (5 bases). Germline loops: CDR1 SGHNT, CDR2 YENEEA. V gave up 3 bases and J gave up 7 bases, with 12 bases separating them. This CDR3 is built from 13 residues. The DNA of the CDR3 is TGTGCCAGCAGCTTGGGGAACGCGGGGACCCAGTACTTC. Its protein product is CASSLGNAGTQYF.

V usage is TRBV7-2 and J usage is TRBJ1-5; a possible D gene is TRBD1 (6 bases). The V gene lost 6 bases and the J gene lost 2 bases, with 11 bases spanning the gap. Germline V lookup: CDR1 SGHTA, CDR2 FQGNSA. The CDR3 length is 14 residues. This CDR3 is CASRTTGGNQPQHF. DNA for the CDR3: TGTGCCAGCAGGACGACAGGCGGCAATCAGCCCCAGCATTTT.

J is TRBJ1-1 and V is TRBV13; TRBD1 might be the D (6 bases). Trimming cost V 6 bases and J 2 bases, with 25 bases left between them. The germline V gene has CDR1 PRHDT and CDR2 FYEKMQ (reference sequence). This CDR3 is 18 amino acids long. Here the CDR3 reads CASSLQAGGVTLNTEAFF. CDR3 nucleotides: TGTGCCAGCAGTCTCCAGGCGGGGGGCGTCACCCTTAACACTGAAGCTTTCTTT.

This rearrangement joins TRBV5-1 to TRBJ2-1; 10 bases fit TRBD2. The ends lost 0 bases at V and 4 bases at J; junction bases unmatched: 1. CDR1 is SGHRS, CDR2 YFSETQ, per germline. The CDR3 runs to 15 residues. The CDR3 here is CASSLELAGYNEQFF. CDR3 DNA sequence: TGCGCCAGCAGCTTGGAACTAGCGGGATACAATGAGCAGTTCTTC.

The CDR3 region is CASSLGGRIMQTQYF. CDR3 nucleotide sequence: TGCGCCAGCAGCTTGGGCGGGAGAATCATGCAGACCCAGTACTTC. The gene calls are TRBV5-1 and TRBJ2-5; 7 nucleotides match TRBD2. The V and J ends lost 0 bases and 6 bases, in that order; junction bases with no gene match: 8. The length of the CDR3 is 15 residues. Germline V gives CDR1 SGHRS, CDR2 YFSETQ.